The clone carrying this T cell receptor (beta chain) was seen once. Original methodology: Amplified reference gene primers provided the basis for estimating nucleated cell counts. Clones were sequenced by immunoSEQ multiplex PCR, and TCRdb holds only the in-frame ones, with some missing. From that table come the V and J calls and clone size; the DNA was used to work out D and trimming. Of about 150,000 clones listed, 70% to 90% are singletons. With 3 bases clipped from V and 8 bases from J, the junction kept 10 bases outside the gene matches. CDR3 length: 16 residues. Germline V gene sequence: CDR1 SNHLY, CDR2 FYNNEI. This specimen belongs to a study of blood T cell repertoires in COVID-19. Looking at the study overall: The origin of the acute and convalescent COVID-19 samples was the United States, Italy and Spain. T cells, B-cell-depleted T cells, or PBMCs provided the cDNA or gDNA that served as material.

The clonotype originates from a woman between 55 and 75 years old with COVID-19, enrolled during active disease. V is TRBV2 and J is TRBJ1-2, with TRBD1 matching over 12 bases. The sample was peripheral blood. The CDR3 spells CASSDGGQGAIVGYTF. DNA of the CDR3: TGTGCCAGCAGTGACGGGGGACAGGGGGCTATTGTAGGCTACACCTTC.